The rows below give T cell receptor beta chains drawn from one sample of a study of cytomegalovirus exposure and HLA in healthy donors. The assay was immunoSEQ multiplex PCR, and TCRdb's table has in-frame clones only and misses some. Among more than 60,000 clones, 96% were seen once, and the ten largest hold about 4.6%. The sample consisted of PBMCs. The receptors shown here come from a young woman in good health and CMV-seropositive. Both conserved end residues are part of each CDR3. The D gene is left open where the match is weak. The listing skips clone size in some rows; elsewhere it reads once, few, many or a size class.

len: 14
d_gene: .
abundance: once
j_gene: TRBJ1-2
v_gene: TRBV5-6
CDR3aa: CASSPQGRNYGYTF
CDR3nt: TGTGCCAGCAGCCCACAGGGCAGAAACTATGGCTACACCTTC

len: 17
d_gene: .
abundance: .
j_gene: TRBJ1-3
v_gene: TRBV6-1
CDR3aa: CASSEVTGVASGNTIYF
CDR3nt: TGTGCCAGCAGTGAAGTTACAGGAGTCGCTTCTGGAAACACCATATATTTT

len: 14
d_gene: TRBD1
abundance: .
j_gene: TRBJ2-7
v_gene: TRBV2
CDR3aa: CASSARQGIHEQYF
CDR3nt: TGTGCCAGCAGTGCCCGACAGGGGATCCACGAGCAGTACTTC

len: 11
d_gene: .
abundance: .
j_gene: TRBJ1-1
v_gene: TRBV6-5
CDR3aa: CASSADTEAFF
CDR3nt: TGTGCCAGCAGTGCGGACACTGAAGCTTTCTTT

len: 18
d_gene: .
abundance: .
j_gene: TRBJ2-3
v_gene: TRBV4-2
CDR3aa: CASSQDLVSGSSTDTQYF
CDR3nt: TGTGCCAGCAGCCAAGATTTGGTGTCCGGGAGCAGCACAGATACGCAGTATTTT

len: 15
d_gene: .
abundance: .
j_gene: TRBJ2-3
v_gene: TRBV7-2
CDR3aa: CASSDGLPSTDTQYF
CDR3nt: TGTGCCAGCAGCGACGGACTACCGAGCACAGATACGCAGTATTTT

len: 14
d_gene: TRBD2
abundance: .
j_gene: TRBJ2-7
v_gene: TRBV2
CDR3aa: CASSPTSGRYEQYF
CDR3nt: TGTGCCAGCAGTCCGACTAGCGGGAGGTACGAGCAGTACTTC

len: 16
d_gene: TRBD1
abundance: .
j_gene: TRBJ1-4
v_gene: TRBV7-9
CDR3aa: CASSSTRTGRHEKLFF
CDR3nt: TGTGCCAGCAGCTCAACCCGGACAGGGCGACATGAAAAACTGTTTTTT

len: 19
d_gene: TRBD1
abundance: once
j_gene: TRBJ1-3
v_gene: TRBV4-1
CDR3aa: CASSQDIWQGGPSGNTIYF
CDR3nt: TGCGCCAGCAGCCAAGATATTTGGCAGGGGGGACCCTCTGGAAACACCATATATTTT

len: 15
d_gene: TRBD2
abundance: .
j_gene: TRBJ2-7
v_gene: TRBV7-9
CDR3aa: CASSLEGLADYEQYF
CDR3nt: TGTGCCAGCAGCTTAGAGGGACTAGCGGACTACGAGCAGTACTTC

len: 11
d_gene: .
abundance: .
j_gene: TRBJ2-3
v_gene: TRBV19
CDR3aa: CASSTIPGQYF
CDR3nt: TGTGCCAGTAGTACTATACCGGGGCAGTATTTT

len: 14
d_gene: TRBD2
abundance: .
j_gene: TRBJ2-1
v_gene: TRBV7-2
CDR3aa: CASSAGTRSNEQFF
CDR3nt: TGTGCCAGCAGCGCGGGGACTAGGTCCAATGAGCAGTTCTTC

len: 11
d_gene: .
abundance: .
j_gene: TRBJ2-3
v_gene: TRBV20-1
CDR3aa: CSARLADTQYF
CDR3nt: TGCAGTGCTAGACTAGCAGATACGCAGTATTTT

len: 15
d_gene: TRBD1
abundance: .
j_gene: TRBJ2-7
v_gene: TRBV9
CDR3aa: CASSVTGTGGAEQYF
CDR3nt: TGTGCCAGCAGCGTGACCGGGACAGGGGGCGCCGAGCAGTACTTC

len: 14
d_gene: .
abundance: .
j_gene: TRBJ2-4
v_gene: TRBV21-1
CDR3aa: CASRFPGAKNIQYF
CDR3nt: TGTGCCAGCAGGTTCCCGGGAGCCAAAAACATTCAGTACTTC

len: 16
d_gene: TRBD1
abundance: once
j_gene: TRBJ2-1
v_gene: TRBV11-3
CDR3aa: CASSRGQGASYNEQFF
CDR3nt: TGTGCCAGCAGCCGAGGACAGGGGGCCTCCTACAATGAGCAGTTCTTC

len: 15
d_gene: .
abundance: .
j_gene: TRBJ1-1
v_gene: TRBV11-2
CDR3aa: CASSLVGTESTEAFF
CDR3nt: TGTGCCAGCAGCTTAGTTGGGACTGAGAGTACTGAAGCTTTCTTT

len: 15
d_gene: .
abundance: .
j_gene: TRBJ1-4
v_gene: TRBV9
CDR3aa: CASSVDAVSNEKLFF
CDR3nt: TGTGCCAGCAGCGTAGATGCAGTCTCTAATGAAAAACTGTTTTTT

len: 13
d_gene: .
abundance: .
j_gene: TRBJ2-5
v_gene: TRBV10-3
CDR3aa: CAISQGTWETQYF
CDR3nt: TGTGCCATCTCCCAGGGGACATGGGAGACCCAGTACTTC

len: 14
d_gene: TRBD2
abundance: .
j_gene: TRBJ2-5
v_gene: TRBV7-7
CDR3aa: CASSQAGGSETQYF
CDR3nt: TGTGCTAGCAGCCAAGCGGGAGGAAGTGAGACCCAGTACTTC

len: 15
d_gene: .
abundance: .
j_gene: TRBJ2-2
v_gene: TRBV5-1
CDR3aa: CASSSTRRGTGELFF
CDR3nt: TGCGCCAGCAGCTCGACGCGTAGGGGGACCGGGGAGCTGTTTTTT

len: 13
d_gene: TRBD1
abundance: .
j_gene: TRBJ2-5
v_gene: TRBV28
CDR3aa: CASTLQGRETQYF
CDR3nt: TGTGCCAGCACCTTACAGGGGCGGGAGACCCAGTACTTC